Given below is one T cell receptor beta chain in context. The sample comes from a study of control samples from healthy donors and cancer patients. TCRdb's table, derived via immunoSEQ multiplex PCR, lists solely in-frame clones and lacks some. The table lists 65,000 to 80,000 clones, 70% to 90% of them singletons. The source of this sequence is an older woman with head and neck cancer. Sequencing was done on a sample of PBMCs.

The CDR3 nucleotides are TGTGCCAGCAGGGGTGGTGGGACTAGCGGCTACAATGAGCAGTTCTTC. Protein sequence: CASRGGGTSGYNEQFF. V is TRBV3-1 (or the pseudogene TRBV3-2) and J is TRBJ2-1; the match to TRBD2 covers 11 bases. Germline assignment: CDR1 LGHDT and CDR2 YNNKEL (reference sequence). The V and J ends lost 6 bases and 3 bases, in that order; junction bases with no gene match: 7. This CDR3 has 16 amino acids.